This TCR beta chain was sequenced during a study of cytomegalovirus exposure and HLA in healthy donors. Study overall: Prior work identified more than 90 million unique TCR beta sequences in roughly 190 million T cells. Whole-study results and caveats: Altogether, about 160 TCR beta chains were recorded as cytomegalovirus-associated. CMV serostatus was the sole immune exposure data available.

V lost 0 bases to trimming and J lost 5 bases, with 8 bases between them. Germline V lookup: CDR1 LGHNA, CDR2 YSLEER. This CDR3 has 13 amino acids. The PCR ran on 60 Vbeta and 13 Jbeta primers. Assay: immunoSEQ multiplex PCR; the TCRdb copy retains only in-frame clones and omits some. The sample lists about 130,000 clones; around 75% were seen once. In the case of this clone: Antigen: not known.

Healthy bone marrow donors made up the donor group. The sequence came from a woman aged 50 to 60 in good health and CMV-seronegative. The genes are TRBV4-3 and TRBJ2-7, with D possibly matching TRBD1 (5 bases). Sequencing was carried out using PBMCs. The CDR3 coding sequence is TGCGCCAGCAGCCAAGATAGGGGTAACGAGCAGTACTTC. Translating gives CASSQDRGNEQYF.